This T cell receptor (beta chain) stems from a study of blood T cells in healthy people across ages (dated by TCRdb to between 2015 and 2017). Study-level background: In model experiments, roughly one uniquely barcoded TCR beta cDNA molecule per two T cells was captured by template switching. Donors were grouped into four age groups: young (average approximately 15 years), middle-aged (around 39), aged (around 60) and long-lived (approximately 81). The study analyzed two additional independent replicas of 1 million unique cDNA reads from the same blood draw for two donors, one aged 18 to 30 and one aged 80 or older. To avoid experimental bias, donors of different ages were spread randomly across the sequencing lanes. To track age-related changes in TCR beta repertoire diversity, the study relied on deep sequencing normalized with unique cDNA molecular identifiers. Overall results and qualifications from the work: Because profiling used bulk unsorted PBMCs, naive and antigen-experienced compartments could not be compared conclusively. The long-lived group showed more naive CD4+ T cells, fewer expanded clones and increased TCR diversity than the aged group, suggesting age selection. Observed TCR beta diversity per million T cells fell roughly linearly with age, and a significant reduction was already apparent by age around 39. Estimates of total diversity from one million sequenced T cells were regarded as lower bounds and underestimates. Donor CMV infection status was unknown, potentially confounding age-related changes in expanded clonotypes. There was a strong correlation between observed TCR beta diversity and the percentage of naive T cells measured by flow cytometry.

In the germline V gene, CDR1 corresponds to ENHRY and CDR2 to SYGVKD. V trim: 10 bases; J trim: 0 bases; unmatched bases: 6. The CDR3 numbers 16 residues from cysteine through phenylalanine. CDR3 DNA is the only sequence kept; it has 48 bases, read in frame from the first base. Libraries were constructed by 5' RACE. For sequencing, an Illumina HiSeq 2500 was employed. A second PCR of about 7 to 12 cycles was performed with a sample-barcoded 5' primer and a J-beta primer mix. A template-switch 5' adaptor carrying 12 random nucleotides introduced a unique molecular identifier onto each TCR beta cDNA molecule. At least 2.5 million CDR3-containing paired-end reads were obtained from each sample. First-strand cDNA synthesis was performed from all RNA using the Mint cDNA synthesis kit, with priming by a TRBC-specific oligonucleotide. After uracil-DNA glycosylase treatment, a first 18-cycle PCR used universal primers M1SS and BC2_uni_R on all cDNA. The paper's data handling went like this. Normalization of each sample was performed by random selection of 1 million high-quality reads, each carrying a distinct molecular identifier. Instead of being binned into consensus sequences, reads with shared molecular identifiers were discarded. MiTCR, with a Q25 quality threshold and the strictest error-elimination algorithm, was used for CDR3 identification, clonotype clustering and error correction. A nonparametric unseen species model with Euler transformation was used to estimate a lower bound on total TCR beta diversity. TCRdb passed the public sequencing reads through fastp at Q25 and MiXCR, retaining productive beta sequences. Merged by CDR3 protein, the rows form single entries marked with the most common genes and DNA. TCRdb, not the authors, supplied the V and J calls. Here the sample has roughly 700,000 distinct CDR3 sequences; 49% occur a single time. Clones ranked in the top ten supply roughly a third of the sample.

As for this clonotype: Its antigen is not yet known. No base qualities exist here, and no much larger clone lies one base off it.

Systemically healthy Caucasian individuals from Russia, 35 to 40 in total and aged about 6 to 100 years, were included as donors. Each donor gave around 9.5 milliliters of peripheral blood, collected into EDTA-treated Vacutainer tubes. Ficoll-Paque density-gradient centrifugation was used to isolate PBMCs, with at least 7 million per sample. Total RNA, at least 6 micrograms per sample, was extracted from PBMCs with Trizol reagent. Naive CD45RAhigh/CD27high T cell percentages were measured by flow cytometry on a PBMC aliquot from every donor. In this chain, TRBV10-3 is recombined with TRBJ2-1; TRBD2 lines up with 13 middle nucleotides. The sequence was collected from a woman aged 55-69 years in good health. Sequencing used blood. The bases are TGTGCCAGCCGCACTAGCGGGAGGGCCTCCTACAATGAGCAGTTCTTC. It translates to CASRTSGRASYNEQFF.